This T cell receptor (beta chain) was sequenced in a study of spatial heterogeneity in lung cancer. Overall study findings and caveats: It was found that expanded intratumoral alpha and beta TCR counts tracked tumor mutation counts.

The CDR3 spans 15 residues. Germline lookup yields CDR1 MNHEY and CDR2 SMNVEV (reference sequence). The junction had 9 bases not matched to a gene; V was cut back by 5 bases and J by 5 bases. The time point here: sample taken at primary tumor resection. TCRdb reanalysed the 5' RACE reads using MiXCR and keeps one entry per CDR3 protein. In the table there are approximately 1,500 distinct CDR3 sequences, approximately 10% of which are singletons. Worth noting for this clonotype: Its antigen is unknown. This beta chain was picked up by a library intended for alpha chains and is off target, so its count carries little meaning.

The material sequenced was lung tumor tissue, taken at surgery. The chain employs TRBV27 and TRBJ2-5; 9 bases match TRBD2. This TCR was sampled from a female donor with early-stage non-small cell lung cancer. The CDR3 nucleotides are TGTGCCAGCAGTCTCCTAGCGGGACGCCCCGAGACCCAGTACTTC. It codes for CASSLLAGRPETQYF.